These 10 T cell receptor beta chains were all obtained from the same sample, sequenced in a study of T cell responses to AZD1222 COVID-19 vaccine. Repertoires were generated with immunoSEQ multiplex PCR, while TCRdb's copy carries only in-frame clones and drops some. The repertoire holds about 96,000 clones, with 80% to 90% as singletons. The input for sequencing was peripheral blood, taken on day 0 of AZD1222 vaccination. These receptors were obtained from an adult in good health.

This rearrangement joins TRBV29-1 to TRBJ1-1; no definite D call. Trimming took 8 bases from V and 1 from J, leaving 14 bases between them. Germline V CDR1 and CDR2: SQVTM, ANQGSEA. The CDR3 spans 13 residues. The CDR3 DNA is TGCAGCTCTCGGGGTGCCGGGAACACTGAAGCTTTCTTT. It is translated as CSSRGAGNTEAFF.

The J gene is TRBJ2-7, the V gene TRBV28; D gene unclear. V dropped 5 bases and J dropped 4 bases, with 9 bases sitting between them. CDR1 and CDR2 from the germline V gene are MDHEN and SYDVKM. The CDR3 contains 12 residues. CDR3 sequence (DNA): TGTGCCAGCAGTCGGTTAAATTACGAGCAGTACTTC. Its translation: CASSRLNYEQYF.

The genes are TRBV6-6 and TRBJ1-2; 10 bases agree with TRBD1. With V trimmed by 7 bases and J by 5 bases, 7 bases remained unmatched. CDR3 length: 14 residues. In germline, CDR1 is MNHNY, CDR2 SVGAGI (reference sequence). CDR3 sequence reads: CASTRGQGVYGYTF. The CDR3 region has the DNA TGTGCCAGCACCCGCGGACAGGGGGTATATGGCTACACCTTC.

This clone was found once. The CDR3 DNA reads TGCGCCAGCAGCTTTGGCGGCGGGGGGAATGAGCAGTTCTTC. Residues: CASSFGGGGNEQFF. The V gene is TRBV5-1, the J gene TRBJ2-1; 8 bases map to TRBD2. V was clipped by 2 bases and J by 7 bases; unmatched bases: 5. CDR1 SGHRS and CDR2 YFSETQ come from the germline V gene. This CDR3 comprises 14 residues.

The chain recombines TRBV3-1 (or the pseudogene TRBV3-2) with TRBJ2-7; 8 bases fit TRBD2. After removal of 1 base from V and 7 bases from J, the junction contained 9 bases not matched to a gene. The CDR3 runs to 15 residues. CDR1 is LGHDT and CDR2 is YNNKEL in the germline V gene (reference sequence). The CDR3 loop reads CASSQARGGANEQYF. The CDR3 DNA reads TGTGCCAGCAGCCAAGCTCGGGGGGGGGCGAATGAGCAGTACTTC.

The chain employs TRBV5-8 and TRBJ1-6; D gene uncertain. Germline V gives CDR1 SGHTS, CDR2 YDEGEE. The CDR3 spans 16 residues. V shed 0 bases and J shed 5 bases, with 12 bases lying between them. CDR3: CASSLEAGYDNSPLHF. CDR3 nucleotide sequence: TGTGCCAGCAGCTTGGAAGCGGGCTATGATAATTCACCCCTCCACTTT.

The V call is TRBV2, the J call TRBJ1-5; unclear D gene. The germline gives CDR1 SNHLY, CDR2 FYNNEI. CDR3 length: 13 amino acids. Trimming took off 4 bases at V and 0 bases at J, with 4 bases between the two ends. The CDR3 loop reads CASSGNSNQPQHF. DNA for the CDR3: TGTGCCAGCAGTGGGAATAGCAATCAGCCCCAGCATTTT.

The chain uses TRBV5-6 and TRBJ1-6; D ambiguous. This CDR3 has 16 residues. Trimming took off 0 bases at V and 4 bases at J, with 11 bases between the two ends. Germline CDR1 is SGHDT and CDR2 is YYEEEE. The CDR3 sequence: CASSLANGRYNSPLHF. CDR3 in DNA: TGTGCCAGCAGCTTGGCCAATGGACGGTATAATTCACCCCTCCACTTT.

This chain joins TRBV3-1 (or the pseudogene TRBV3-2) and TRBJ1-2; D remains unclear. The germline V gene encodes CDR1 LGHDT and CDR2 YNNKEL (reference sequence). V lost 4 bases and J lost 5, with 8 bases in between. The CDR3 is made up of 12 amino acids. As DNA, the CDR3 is TGTGCCAGCAGCCGCACAGCGTATGGCTACACCTTC. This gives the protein CASSRTAYGYTF.

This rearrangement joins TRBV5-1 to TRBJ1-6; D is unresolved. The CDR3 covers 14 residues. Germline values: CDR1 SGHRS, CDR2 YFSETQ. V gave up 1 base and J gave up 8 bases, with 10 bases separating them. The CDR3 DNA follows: TGCGCCAGCAGCTTGAAGGGAGACGATTCACCCCTCCACTTT. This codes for CASSLKGDDSPLHF.